What follows are 2 T cell receptor beta chains derived from one specimen sequenced in a study of T-cell memory formation after mild COVID-19 (TCRdb year 2021). Library construction relied on 5' RACE. Sequencing took place on an Illumina NovaSeq 6000. Clones were called with MiXCR by TCRdb after fastp trimmed the public reads at Q25, and only in-frame beta chains were retained. Rows with one shared CDR3 protein collapse into an entry with the most common genes and DNA. The sample includes about 88,000 distinct CDR3 sequences, with around a quarter observed a single time. The leading ten clones occupy under 45% of the sample. The sequencing sample was made of PBMCs or a T cell subset sorted from them (not recorded which). Receptors were obtained from a young man who had mild COVID-19 (a few samples of this study predate the infection). The sample titles of this study are shuffled in the database, so cell type and time point are left out; the donor was told from shared clones.

This clonotype was recorded many times. The DNA of the CDR3 is TGTGCCAGCAGTCCCGAGGACAGGGAACAAGAGACCCAGTACTTC. Its translation: CASSPEDREQETQYF. The V call is TRBV12-3 or TRBV12-4, the J call TRBJ2-5, with 8 bases identical to TRBD1. The trim removed 5 bases at V and 2 bases at J, leaving 7 bases unmatched. CDR3 length: 15 residues.

This clonotype occurred a few times. This CDR3 reads CASSLALATGYGYTF. CDR3 bases: TGTGCCAGCAGTTTAGCGCTAGCGACAGGGTATGGCTACACCTTC. The chain uses TRBV12-3 or TRBV12-4 and TRBJ1-2; 7 nucleotides agree with TRBD1. The ends lost 0 bases at V and 5 bases at J; junction bases unmatched: 6. CDR3 size: 15 residues.